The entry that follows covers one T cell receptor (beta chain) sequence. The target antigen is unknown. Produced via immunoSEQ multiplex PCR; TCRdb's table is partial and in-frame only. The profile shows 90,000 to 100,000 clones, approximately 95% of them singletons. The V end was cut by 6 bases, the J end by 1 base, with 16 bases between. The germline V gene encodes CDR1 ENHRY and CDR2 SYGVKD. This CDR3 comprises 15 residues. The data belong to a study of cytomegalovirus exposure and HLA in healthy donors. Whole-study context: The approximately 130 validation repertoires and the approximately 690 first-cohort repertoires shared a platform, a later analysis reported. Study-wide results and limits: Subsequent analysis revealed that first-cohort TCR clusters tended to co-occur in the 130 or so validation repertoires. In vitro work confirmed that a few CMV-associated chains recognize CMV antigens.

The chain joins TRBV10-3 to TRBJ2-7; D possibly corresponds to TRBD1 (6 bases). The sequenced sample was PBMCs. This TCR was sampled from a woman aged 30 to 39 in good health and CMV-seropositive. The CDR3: CAISPDSKVSYEQYF. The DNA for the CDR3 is TGTGCCATCAGCCCGGACAGTAAGGTGTCCTACGAGCAGTACTTC.